The clone carrying this TCR beta chain was counted many times. This sample is drawn from a study of blood T cells in healthy people across ages. The authors ran a second PCR of about 7 to 12 cycles using a sample-barcoded 5' primer and a J-beta primer mix. Via MiXCR, TCRdb re-called the 5' RACE reads, giving one row per CDR3 protein. The sample records about 1.7 million distinct CDR3 sequences, roughly 27% being singletons. The sequence was obtained from a woman younger than 45 in good health. Sequencing was done on a sample of blood.

CDR3 residues: CSAISGSGTDTQYF. As DNA, the CDR3 is TGCAGTGCCATAAGCGGGAGTGGCACAGATACGCAGTATTTT. The rearrangement uses TRBV20-1 and TRBJ2-3; TRBD2 matches at 8 bases. CDR3 length equals 14 residues. Trimming cost V 6 bases and J 1 base; bases outside gene matches: 6. The germline V gene has CDR1 DFQATT and CDR2 SNEGSKA (reference sequence).